This TCR beta chain was captured in a study of cytomegalovirus exposure and HLA in healthy donors. Whole-study findings and limits: Information on immune exposure was restricted to one variable (CMV serostatus). TCR beta chains numbering 164 were designated cytomegalovirus-associated.

Vbeta (60) and Jbeta (13) primers were used in the PCR. Profiled with immunoSEQ multiplex PCR; TCRdb holds only in-frame clones, not every one. The data contain roughly 230,000 clones, around four fifths of them singletons. Germline assignment: CDR1 SGHRS and CDR2 YFSETQ. V lost 7 bases, J lost 0 bases, and 22 bases lay in between. The CDR3 has 17 amino acids. In this sample, this clone turned up once. Its antigen is unknown. The source of this sequence is a boy aged 5-17 years in good health and CMV-seronegative. Sequencing was carried out using PBMCs. This chain links TRBV5-1 with TRBJ1-1; TRBD1 might be the D (5 bases). The CDR3 sequence is CASLEGFLGSMNTEAFF. The CDR3 DNA reads TGCGCCAGCCTGGAGGGGTTTTTAGGTTCCATGAACACTGAAGCTTTCTTT.